This TCR beta chain comes out of a study of CD4 T cells in relation to SARS-CoV-2 and coronaviruses. Germline V gene lookup returns CDR1 MGHRA and CDR2 YSYEKL. V shed 3 bases and J shed 7 bases, with 10 bases lying between them. This CDR3 is 14 amino acids long. The unexposed donors gave CD4+ T cells in 2011-2018, prior to COVID-19. The cells were cultured for roughly 11 days before CD4+ T cells were isolated. TCRdb's copy holds only in-frame clones and misses some; the assay was immunoSEQ multiplex PCR. Among about 21,000 clones, approximately 82% were seen once, and the ten largest hold around a sixth. On this clone: What it binds is not known.

The chain links TRBV4-1 to TRBJ1-6; weak D call: TRBD1 (5 bases). The sequence was obtained from a human donor in good health. Material for sequencing was CD4+ T cells from PBMCs, cultured in vitro. The CDR3 loop reads CASSQGLTNSPLHF. CDR3 sequence (DNA): TGCGCCAGCAGCCAGGGACTTACCAATTCACCCCTCCACTTT.